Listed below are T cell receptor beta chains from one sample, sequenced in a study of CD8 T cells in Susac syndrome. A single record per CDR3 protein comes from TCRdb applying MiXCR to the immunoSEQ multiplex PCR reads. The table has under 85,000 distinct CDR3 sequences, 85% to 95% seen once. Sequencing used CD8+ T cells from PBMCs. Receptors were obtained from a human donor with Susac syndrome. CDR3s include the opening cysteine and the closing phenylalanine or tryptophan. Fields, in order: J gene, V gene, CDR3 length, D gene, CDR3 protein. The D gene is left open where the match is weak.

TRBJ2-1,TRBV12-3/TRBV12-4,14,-,CASSPADGRNEQFF
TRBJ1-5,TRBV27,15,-,CASSSVGNSNQPQHF
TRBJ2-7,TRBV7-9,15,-,CASSEEGSSHYEQYF
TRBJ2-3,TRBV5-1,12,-,CASRQGPDTQYF
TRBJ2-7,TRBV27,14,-,CASSLRLRDHEQYF
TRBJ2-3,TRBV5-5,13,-,CASSFVPTDTQYF
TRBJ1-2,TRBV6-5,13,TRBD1,CASTLGGNYGYTF
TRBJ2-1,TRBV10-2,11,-,CASRDNHEQFF
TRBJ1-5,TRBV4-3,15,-,CASSQERTVDQPQHF
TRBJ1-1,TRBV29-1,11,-,CSVGGGATAFF
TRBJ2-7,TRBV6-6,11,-,CASSGAAEQYF
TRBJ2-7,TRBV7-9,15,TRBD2,CASSSTSGVTYEQYF
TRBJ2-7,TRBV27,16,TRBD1,CASSLSSQGSSYEQYF
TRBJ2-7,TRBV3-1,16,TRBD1,CASSQDGDRVAYEQYF
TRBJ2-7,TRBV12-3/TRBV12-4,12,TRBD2,CASRGGGYEQYF
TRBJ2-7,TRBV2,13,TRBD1,CASRQGVSYEQYF
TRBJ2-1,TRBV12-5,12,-,CASGSKGRSQFF
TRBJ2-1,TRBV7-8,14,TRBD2,CASTPTSGFSEQFF
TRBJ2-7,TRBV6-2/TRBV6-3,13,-,CASSYPDFDEQYF
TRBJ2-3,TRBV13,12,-,CASSSVQDTQYF
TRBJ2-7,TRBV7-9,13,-,CASRTDGTYEQYF
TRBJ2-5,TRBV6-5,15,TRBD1,CASSSPPDRGETQYF
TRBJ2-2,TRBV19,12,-,CASSISAGELFF
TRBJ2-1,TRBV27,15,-,CASSYEGTGDDEQFF
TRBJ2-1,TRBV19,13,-,CASTGAAYNEQFF
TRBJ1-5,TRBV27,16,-,CASSQGRIVGNQPQHF
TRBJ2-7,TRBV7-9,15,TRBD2,CASSPPGTSYTEQYF
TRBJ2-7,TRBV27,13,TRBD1,CASSPGQYYEQYF
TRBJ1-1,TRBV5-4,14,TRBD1,CASSHSGTDTEAFF
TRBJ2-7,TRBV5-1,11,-,CASSLGYEQYF
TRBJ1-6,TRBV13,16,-,CASSRSALGQPSPLHF
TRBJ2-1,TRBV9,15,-,CASSDRDQSYNEQFF
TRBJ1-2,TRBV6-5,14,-,CASSYGQNNYGYTF
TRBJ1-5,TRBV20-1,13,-,CSASETGNQPQHF
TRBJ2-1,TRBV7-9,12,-,CASSHSAYEQFF
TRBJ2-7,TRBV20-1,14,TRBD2,CSARASRGGYEQYF
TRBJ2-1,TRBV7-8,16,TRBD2,CASSLAGLAGNNEQFF
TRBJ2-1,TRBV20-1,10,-,CSARGDEQFF
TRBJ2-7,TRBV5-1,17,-,CASSLDHFGRETYEQYF
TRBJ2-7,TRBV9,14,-,CASSVGTRFYEQYF
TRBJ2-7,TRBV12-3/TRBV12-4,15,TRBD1,CASSIGTGGLYEQYF
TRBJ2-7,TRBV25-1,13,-,CANPLDVSYEQYF
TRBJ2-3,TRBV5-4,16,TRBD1,CASSPPAGGVTDTQYF
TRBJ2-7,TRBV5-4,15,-,CASSNVQGPEYEQYF
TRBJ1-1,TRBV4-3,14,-,CASSHLQGTTEAFF
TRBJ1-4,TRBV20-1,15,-,CSAPGQRGPNEKLFF
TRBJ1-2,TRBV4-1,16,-,CASSQDLGGVFYGYTF
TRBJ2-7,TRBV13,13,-,CASSLVGDGEQYF
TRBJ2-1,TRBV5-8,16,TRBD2,CASSSLLAGGPGEQFF
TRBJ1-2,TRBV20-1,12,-,CSASPRNYGYTF
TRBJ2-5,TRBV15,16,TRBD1,CATSRDGAGGEETQYF
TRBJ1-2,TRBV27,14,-,CASSLSSRAYGYTF
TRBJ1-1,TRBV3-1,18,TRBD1,CASSQVWSLGEGAPEAFF
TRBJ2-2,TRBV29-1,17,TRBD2,CSVEVGLAGARTGELFF
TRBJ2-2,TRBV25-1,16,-,CASSEIFESGAGELFF
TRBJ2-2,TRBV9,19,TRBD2,CASSDTGTSGDANTGELFF
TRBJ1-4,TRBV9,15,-,CASSAPGLTNEKLFF
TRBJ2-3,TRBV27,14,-,CASSLRDLKDTQYF
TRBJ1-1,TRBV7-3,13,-,CASSPTQNTEAFF